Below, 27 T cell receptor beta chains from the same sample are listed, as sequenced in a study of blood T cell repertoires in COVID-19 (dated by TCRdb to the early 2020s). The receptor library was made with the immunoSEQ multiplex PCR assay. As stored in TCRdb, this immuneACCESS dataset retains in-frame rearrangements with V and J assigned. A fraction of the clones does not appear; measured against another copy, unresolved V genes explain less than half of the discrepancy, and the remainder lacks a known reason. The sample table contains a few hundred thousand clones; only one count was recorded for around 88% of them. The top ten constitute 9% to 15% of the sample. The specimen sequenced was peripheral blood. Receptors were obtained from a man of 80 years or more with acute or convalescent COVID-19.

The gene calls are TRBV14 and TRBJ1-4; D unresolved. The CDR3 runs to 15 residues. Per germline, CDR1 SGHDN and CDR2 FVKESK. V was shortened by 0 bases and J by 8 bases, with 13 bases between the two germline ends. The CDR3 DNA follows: TGTGCCAGCAGCCAAGATTCAGTGAAGTGGGAAAAACTGTTTTTT. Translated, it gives CASSQDSVKWEKLFF.

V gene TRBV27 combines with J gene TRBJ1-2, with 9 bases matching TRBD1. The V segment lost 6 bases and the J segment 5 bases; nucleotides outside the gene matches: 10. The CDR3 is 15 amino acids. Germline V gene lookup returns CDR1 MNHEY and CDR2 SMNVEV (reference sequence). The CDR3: CASSLLGQGLYGYTF. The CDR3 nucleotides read TGTGCCAGCAGCCTCCTCGGACAGGGGCTTTATGGCTACACCTTC.

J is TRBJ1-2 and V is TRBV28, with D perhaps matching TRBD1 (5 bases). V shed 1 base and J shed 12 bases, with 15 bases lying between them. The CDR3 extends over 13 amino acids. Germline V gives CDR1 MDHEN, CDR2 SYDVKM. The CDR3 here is CASSLSPGGVNTF. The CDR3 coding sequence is TGTGCCAGCAGTTTATCCCCCGGGGGGGTAAACACCTTC.

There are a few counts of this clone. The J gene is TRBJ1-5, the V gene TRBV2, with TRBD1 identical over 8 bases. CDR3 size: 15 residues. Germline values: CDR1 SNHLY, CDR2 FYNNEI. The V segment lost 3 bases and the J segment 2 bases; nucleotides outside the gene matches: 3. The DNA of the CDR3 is TGTGCCAGCAGTGACGGACAGGGCGGCAATCAGCCCCAGCATTTT. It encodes CASSDGQGGNQPQHF.

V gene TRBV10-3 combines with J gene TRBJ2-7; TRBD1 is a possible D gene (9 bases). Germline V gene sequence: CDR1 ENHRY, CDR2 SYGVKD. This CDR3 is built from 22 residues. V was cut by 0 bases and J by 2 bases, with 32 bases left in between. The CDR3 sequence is CAISESTRGGTGLRGEPYEQYF. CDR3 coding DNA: TGTGCCATCAGTGAGTCGACTCGAGGAGGGACAGGGCTGCGGGGGGAACCCTACGAGCAGTACTTC.

This CDR3 reads CASSSPDSRRLHF. DNA for the CDR3: TGTGCCAGCAGTTCCCCCGACAGCCGACGCCTCCACTTT. This chain uses TRBV27 with TRBJ1-6; weak D call: TRBD1 (5 bases). Germline V lookup: CDR1 MNHEY, CDR2 SMNVEV (reference sequence). V lost 4 bases to trimming and J lost 15 bases, with 16 bases between them. The CDR3 runs 13 residues.

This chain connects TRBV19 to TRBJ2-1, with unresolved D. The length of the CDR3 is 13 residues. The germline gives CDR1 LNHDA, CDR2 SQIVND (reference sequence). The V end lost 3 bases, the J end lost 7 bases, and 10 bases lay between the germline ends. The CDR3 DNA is TGTGCCAGTAGTATCGGGTATAGGAATGAGCAGTTCTTC. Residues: CASSIGYRNEQFF.

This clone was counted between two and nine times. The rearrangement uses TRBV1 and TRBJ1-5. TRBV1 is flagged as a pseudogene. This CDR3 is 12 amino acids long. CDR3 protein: CTSSPEGQPQHF. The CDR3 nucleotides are TGCACCAGCAGCCCGGAGGGTCAGCCCCAGCATTTT.

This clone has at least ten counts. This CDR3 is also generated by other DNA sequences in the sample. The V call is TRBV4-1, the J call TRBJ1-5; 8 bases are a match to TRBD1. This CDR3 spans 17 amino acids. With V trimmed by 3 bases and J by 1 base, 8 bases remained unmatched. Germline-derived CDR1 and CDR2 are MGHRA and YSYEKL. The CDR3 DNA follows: TGCGCCAGCAGCCAGGAAGGACAGGGTTGGAGCAATCAGCCCCAGCATTTT. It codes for CASSQEGQGWSNQPQHF.

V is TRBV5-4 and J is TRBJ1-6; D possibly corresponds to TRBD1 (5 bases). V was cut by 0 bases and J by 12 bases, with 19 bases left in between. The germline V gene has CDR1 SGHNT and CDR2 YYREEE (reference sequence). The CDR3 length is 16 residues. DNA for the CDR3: TGTGCCAGCAGCTTGGGAGGCAGGGATCCAGCTTTACCCCTCCACTTT. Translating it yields CASSLGGRDPALPLHF.

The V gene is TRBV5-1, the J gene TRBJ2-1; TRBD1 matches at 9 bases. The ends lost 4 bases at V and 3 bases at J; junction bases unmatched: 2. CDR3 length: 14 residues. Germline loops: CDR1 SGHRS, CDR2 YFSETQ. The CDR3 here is CASSEGQGYNEQFF. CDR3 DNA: TGCGCCAGCAGCGAGGGACAGGGCTACAATGAGCAGTTCTTC.

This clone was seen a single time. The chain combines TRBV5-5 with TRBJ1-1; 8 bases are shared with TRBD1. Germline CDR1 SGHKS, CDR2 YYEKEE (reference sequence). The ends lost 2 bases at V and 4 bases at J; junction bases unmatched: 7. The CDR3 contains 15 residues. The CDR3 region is CASSFFQGAGTEAFF. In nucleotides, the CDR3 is TGTGCCAGCAGCTTCTTTCAGGGGGCGGGCACTGAAGCTTTCTTT.

The DNA of the CDR3 is TGTGCCAGCACCGAACAGGGAGGGAACTATGGCTACACCTTC. This translates into CASTEQGGNYGYTF. The chain uses TRBV5-4 and TRBJ1-2; TRBD1 might be the D (6 bases). CDR3 length: 14 amino acids. Deletions cut 6 bases from V and 2 bases from J, with 14 bases between. From germline, CDR1 is SGHNT and CDR2 YYREEE (reference sequence).

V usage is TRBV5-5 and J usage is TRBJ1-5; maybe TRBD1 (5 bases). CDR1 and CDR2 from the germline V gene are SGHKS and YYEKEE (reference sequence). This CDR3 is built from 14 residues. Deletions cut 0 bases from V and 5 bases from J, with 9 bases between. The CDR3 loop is CASSLGDSHQPQHF. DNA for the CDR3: TGTGCCAGCAGCTTGGGAGACAGTCATCAGCCCCAGCATTTT.

CDR3 sequence reads: CASSGQGRFTGELFF. The CDR3, as DNA: TGTGCCAGCTCCGGACAGGGGCGTTTCACCGGGGAGCTGTTTTTT. V usage is TRBV2 and J usage is TRBJ2-2, with 9 bases identical to TRBD1. In germline, CDR1 is SNHLY, CDR2 FYNNEI. V lost 8 bases to trimming and J lost 4 bases; unmatched junction nucleotides: 8. The CDR3 covers 15 residues.

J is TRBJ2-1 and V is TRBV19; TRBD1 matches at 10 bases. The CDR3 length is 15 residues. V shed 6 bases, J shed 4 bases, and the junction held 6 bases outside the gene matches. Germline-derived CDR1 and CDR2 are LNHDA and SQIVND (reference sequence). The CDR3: CASRSGTGVYNEQFF. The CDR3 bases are TGTGCCAGTAGATCCGGGACAGGGGTTTACAATGAGCAGTTCTTC.

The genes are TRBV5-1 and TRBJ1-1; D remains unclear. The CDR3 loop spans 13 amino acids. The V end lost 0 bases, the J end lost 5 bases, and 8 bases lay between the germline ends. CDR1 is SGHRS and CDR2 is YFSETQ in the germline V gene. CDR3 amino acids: CASSLAEGTEAFF. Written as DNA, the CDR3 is TGCGCCAGCAGCTTGGCCGAGGGAACTGAAGCTTTCTTT.

The CDR3 DNA reads as TGCGCCAGCAGCCAAGAGGACAGGAGCTCCTATAATTCACCCCTCCACTTT. Its protein is CASSQEDRSSYNSPLHF. The J gene is TRBJ1-6, the V gene TRBV4-1; 7 bases are a match to TRBD1. Germline-derived CDR1 and CDR2 are MGHRA and YSYEKL. V dropped 0 bases and J dropped 0; count of bases not matched to a gene: 2. CDR3 length: 17 residues.

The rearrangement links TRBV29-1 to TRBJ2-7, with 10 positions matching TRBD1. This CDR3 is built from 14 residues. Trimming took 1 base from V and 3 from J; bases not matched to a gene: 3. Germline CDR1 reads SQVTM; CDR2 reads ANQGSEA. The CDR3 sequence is CSVEAGTGVYEQYF. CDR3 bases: TGCAGCGTTGAAGCTGGGACAGGGGTCTACGAGCAGTACTTC.

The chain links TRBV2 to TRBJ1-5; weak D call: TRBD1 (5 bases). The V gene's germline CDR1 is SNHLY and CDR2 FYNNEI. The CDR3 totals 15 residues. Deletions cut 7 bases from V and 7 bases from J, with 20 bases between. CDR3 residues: CASNPQRQSSQPQHF. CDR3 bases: TGTGCCAGCAATCCTCAGAGACAGTCGAGCCAGCCCCAGCATTTT.

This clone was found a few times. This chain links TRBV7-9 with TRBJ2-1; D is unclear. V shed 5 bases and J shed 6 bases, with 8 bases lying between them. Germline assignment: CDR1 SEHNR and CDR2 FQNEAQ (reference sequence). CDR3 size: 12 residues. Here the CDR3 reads CASSTHTNEQFF. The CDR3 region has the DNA TGTGCCAGCAGCACACATACCAATGAGCAGTTCTTC.

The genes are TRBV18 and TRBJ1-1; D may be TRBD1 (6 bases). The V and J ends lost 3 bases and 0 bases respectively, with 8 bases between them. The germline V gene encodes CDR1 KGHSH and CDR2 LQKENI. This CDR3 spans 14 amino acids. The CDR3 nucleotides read TGTGCCAGCTCACCCTCAGGGGTGAACACTGAAGCTTTCTTT. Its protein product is CASSPSGVNTEAFF.

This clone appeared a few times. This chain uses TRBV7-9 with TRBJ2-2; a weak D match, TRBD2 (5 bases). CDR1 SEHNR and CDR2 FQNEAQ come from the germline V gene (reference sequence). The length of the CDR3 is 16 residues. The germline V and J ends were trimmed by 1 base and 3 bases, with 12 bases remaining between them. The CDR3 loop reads CASSLDAGGDTGELFF. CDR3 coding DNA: TGTGCCAGCAGCTTAGATGCGGGTGGGGACACCGGGGAGCTGTTTTTT.

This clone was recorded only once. CDR3 in amino acids: CASSSTGVSSPLHF. As DNA, the CDR3 is TGCGCCAGCAGCTCAACAGGGGTGAGTTCACCCCTCCACTTT. V gene TRBV5-1 combines with J gene TRBJ1-6, with 7 bases identical to TRBD1. After removal of 3 bases from V and 9 bases from J, the junction contained 6 bases not matched to a gene. CDR3 length: 14 residues. CDR1 and CDR2 (germline): SGHRS, YFSETQ.

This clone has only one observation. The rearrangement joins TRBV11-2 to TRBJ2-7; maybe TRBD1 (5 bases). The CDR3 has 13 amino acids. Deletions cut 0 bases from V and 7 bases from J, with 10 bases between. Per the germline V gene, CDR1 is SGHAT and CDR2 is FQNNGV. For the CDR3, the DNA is TGTGCCAGCAGCTTAGATCTGCAGGGTGAGCAGTACTTC. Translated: CASSLDLQGEQYF.

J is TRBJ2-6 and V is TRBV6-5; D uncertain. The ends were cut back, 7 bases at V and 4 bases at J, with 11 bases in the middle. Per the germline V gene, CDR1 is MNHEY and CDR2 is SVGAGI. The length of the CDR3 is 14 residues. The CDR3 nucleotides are TGTGCCAGCAATCCCCGAGTAGGGGCCAACGTCCTGACTTTC. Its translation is CASNPRVGANVLTF.

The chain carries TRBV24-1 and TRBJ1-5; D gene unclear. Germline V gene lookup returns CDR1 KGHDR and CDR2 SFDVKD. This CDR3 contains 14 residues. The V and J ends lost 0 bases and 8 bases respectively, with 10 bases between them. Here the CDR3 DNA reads TGTGCCACCAGTGATTTGCGCAGCGGGGAGCCCCAGCATTTT. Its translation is CATSDLRSGEPQHF.